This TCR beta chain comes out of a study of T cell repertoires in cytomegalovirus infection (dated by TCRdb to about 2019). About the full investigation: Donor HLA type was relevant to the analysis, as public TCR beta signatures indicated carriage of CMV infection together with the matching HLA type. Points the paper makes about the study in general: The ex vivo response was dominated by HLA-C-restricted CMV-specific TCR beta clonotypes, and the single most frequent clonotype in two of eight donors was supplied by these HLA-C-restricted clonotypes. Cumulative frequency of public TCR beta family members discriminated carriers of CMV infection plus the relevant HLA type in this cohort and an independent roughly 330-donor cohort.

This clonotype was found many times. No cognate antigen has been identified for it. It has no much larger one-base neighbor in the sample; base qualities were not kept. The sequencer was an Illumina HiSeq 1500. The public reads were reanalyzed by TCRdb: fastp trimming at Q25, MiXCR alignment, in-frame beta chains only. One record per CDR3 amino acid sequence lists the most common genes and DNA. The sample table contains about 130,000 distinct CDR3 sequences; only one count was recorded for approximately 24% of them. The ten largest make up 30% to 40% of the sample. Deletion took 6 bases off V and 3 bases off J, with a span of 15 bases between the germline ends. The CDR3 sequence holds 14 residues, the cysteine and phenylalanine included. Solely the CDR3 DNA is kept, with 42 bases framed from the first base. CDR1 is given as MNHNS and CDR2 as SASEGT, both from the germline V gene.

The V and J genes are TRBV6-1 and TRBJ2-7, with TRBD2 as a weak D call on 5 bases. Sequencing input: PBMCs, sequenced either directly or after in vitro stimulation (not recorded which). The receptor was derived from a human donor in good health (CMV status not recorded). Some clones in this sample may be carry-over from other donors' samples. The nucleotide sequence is TGTGCCAGCAGCGACCGGGGATTATACTACGAGCAGTACTTC. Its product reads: CASSDRGLYYEQYF.